This is a list of T cell receptor beta chains from one sample in a study of blood T cell repertoires in COVID-19. Generated by immunoSEQ multiplex PCR, the TCRdb table keeps only in-frame clones and is missing some. The sample yields around 190,000 clones, 83% seen once. The sample taken for sequencing was peripheral blood. These TCRs come from a human donor in a cohort sampled during active COVID-19. Each CDR3 is given with its conserved first and last residue. The order of the fields is D gene, clone size, V gene, J gene, CDR3 DNA, CDR3 protein. The D gene is left open where the match is weak. Size values are once, few and many counts, or a class for expanded clones, and some rows have none.

TRBD1	-	TRBV6-5	TRBJ1-2	TGTACCCCAGGGGGCGGAAAGGGGTATGGCTACACCTTC	CTPGGGKGYGYTF
-	-	TRBV5-4	TRBJ1-2	TGTGCCAGCAGCTTGGCGGGGGTAGTAGGCTCTGGCTACACCTTC	CASSLAGVVGSGYTF
TRBD1	-	TRBV28	TRBJ1-2	TGTGCCAGCAGACTCACAGGGGAGGGCTACACCTTC	CASRLTGEGYTF
-	-	TRBV12-3/TRBV12-4	TRBJ2-5	TGTGCCAGCAGTTTAGGGACCGGGGGAACCCAGTACTTC	CASSLGTGGTQYF
TRBD1	-	TRBV12-3/TRBV12-4	TRBJ1-5	TGTGCCAGCAGGGGGACAGGGGGTCAGCCCCAGCATTTT	CASRGTGGQPQHF
-	-	TRBV6-2/TRBV6-3	TRBJ2-3	TGTGCCAGCAGCTCCGGGATCGCGAGGAGCACAGATACGCAGTATTTT	CASSSGIARSTDTQYF
-	-	TRBV6-2/TRBV6-3	TRBJ2-1	TGTGCCAGCAGTTACTCGAGGGGGTCGAGCTCCTACAATGAGCAGTTCTTC	CASSYSRGSSSYNEQFF
-	-	TRBV11-1	TRBJ2-5	TGTGCCAGCAGCTCTCCCCGAGGAGAGAGGAGGGAGACCCAGTACTTC	CASSSPRGERRETQYF
TRBD1	-	TRBV6-5	TRBJ2-5	TGTGCCAGCAGGGTCCCGGGACAGCAAGAGACCCAGTACTTC	CASRVPGQQETQYF
-	-	TRBV3-1/TRBV3-2	TRBJ2-7	TGTGCCAGCAGCCGCAAGCCGGGGGTCATCTCCTACGAGCAGTACTTC	CASSRKPGVISYEQYF
-	-	TRBV3-1/TRBV3-2	TRBJ2-2	TGTGCCAGCAGCCAAGCCTCAGGGTCGGGCGGGGAGCTGTTTTTT	CASSQASGSGGELFF
-	-	TRBV28	TRBJ1-2	TGTGCCAGCAGTTTGAGGGAGATCTATGGCTACACCTTC	CASSLREIYGYTF
TRBD1	-	TRBV19	TRBJ1-5	TGTGCCAGTAGCTTTTCCGGGACAGGGAACATTCCTAGCAATCAGCCCCAGCATTTT	CASSFSGTGNIPSNQPQHF
TRBD2	-	TRBV6-1	TRBJ2-7	TGTGCCAGCAGTGAAGCGGGGGGGGTGAGGTACGAGCAGTACTTC	CASSEAGGVRYEQYF
-	-	TRBV27	TRBJ1-1	TGTGCCAGCAGTCCCGTCGGTTCCGGGGCTGAAGCTTTCTTT	CASSPVGSGAEAFF
TRBD2	-	TRBV9	TRBJ2-7	TGTGCCAGCAGCGCGACAACTAGCGGGAGGGCCGGGTACGAGCAGTACTTC	CASSATTSGRAGYEQYF
-	-	TRBV28	TRBJ2-1	TGTGCCAGCAGTACCCCGGGACTTTCCTACAATGAGCAGTTCTTC	CASSTPGLSYNEQFF
-	-	TRBV2	TRBJ1-1	TGTGCCAGCACGGGGGGGCGTCTTTTAGTAAACACTGAAGCTTTCTTT	CASTGGRLLVNTEAFF
TRBD2	-	TRBV5-5	TRBJ2-7	TGTGCCAGCAGCACTAGCGGAGGGACCTACGAGCAGTACTTC	CASSTSGGTYEQYF
TRBD2	few	TRBV7-8	TRBJ2-1	TGTGCCAGCAGCCCGACCCCCCCGGGACTAGCGGGGGGAGGTGAGCAGTTCTTC	CASSPTPPGLAGGGEQFF
-	-	TRBV19	TRBJ2-7	TGTGCCAGTAGTATGGGCAGGGTAGGCTACGAGCAGTACTTC	CASSMGRVGYEQYF
TRBD2	-	TRBV10-3	TRBJ2-1	TGTGCCATCAGAGGTCTAGCGGGGGGGAATGGGGAGCAGTTCTTC	CAIRGLAGGNGEQFF
TRBD1	-	TRBV6-5	TRBJ1-5	TGTGCCAGCAGTTACGGGACAGGGTATAATCAGCCCCAGCATTTT	CASSYGTGYNQPQHF
TRBD2	once	TRBV5-4	TRBJ2-3	TGTGCCACCCTAGCGGGAGGGTTCTACGGCACAGATACGCAGTATTTT	CATLAGGFYGTDTQYF
-	-	TRBV4-3	TRBJ1-2	TGCGCCAGCAGCCAAGATACCCGGACAGCAGCTAACTATGGCTACACCTTC	CASSQDTRTAANYGYTF
-	-	TRBV7-6	TRBJ2-5	TGTGCCAGCAGGGTAGGGCTAGCGGAGACCCAGTACTTC	CASRVGLAETQYF
-	-	TRBV13	TRBJ2-1	TGTGCCAGCAGCGAACCGTTGGGCCTCCGCTCCTACAATGAGCAGTTCTTC	CASSEPLGLRSYNEQFF
TRBD1	-	TRBV19	TRBJ2-7	TGTGCCGCGGGGACAGGAGCCCCTGAGCAGTACTTC	CAAGTGAPEQYF
TRBD2	-	TRBV7-8	TRBJ2-7	TGTGCCAGCAGCTACGGACTAGCGACCTCCTACGAGCAGTACTTC	CASSYGLATSYEQYF
TRBD1	-	TRBV3-1/TRBV3-2	TRBJ1-1	TGTGCCAGCAGCCGGGGACAGGGGTTTGCTGAAGCTTTCTTT	CASSRGQGFAEAFF
-	-	TRBV5-1	TRBJ2-7	TGCGCCAGCAGCTTGACGTCTAGCCGGCCCTACGAGCAGTACTTC	CASSLTSSRPYEQYF
TRBD1	once	TRBV7-3	TRBJ2-2	TGTGCCAGCAGCTTTACAGGGGGCCCGTCCTCGGTGGGCGGGGAGCTGTTTTTT	CASSFTGGPSSVGGELFF
-	-	TRBV10-2	TRBJ2-7	TGCGCCAGCAGTGAGTCGAGGCTAGCGCTCGAGCAGTACTTC	CASSESRLALEQYF
TRBD2	-	TRBV6-2/TRBV6-3	TRBJ2-2	TGTGCCAGCAGTTACGCGACTAGCGGGGGCCGAGGCACCGGGGAGCTGTTTTTT	CASSYATSGGRGTGELFF
TRBD2	-	TRBV6-4	TRBJ2-3	TGTGCCAGCAGTGAGGGACTAGCGGACCCTAGCACAGATACGCAGTATTTT	CASSEGLADPSTDTQYF
-	-	TRBV28	TRBJ2-1	TGTGCCAGCAGTCCACGAGTGACTAGCTCCTACAATGAGCAGTTCTTC	CASSPRVTSSYNEQFF
TRBD1	-	TRBV11-3	TRBJ1-1	TGTGCCAGCAGCCAGAGTGCAGGGGGCTACACTGAAGCTTTCTTT	CASSQSAGGYTEAFF
-	few	TRBV28	TRBJ1-1	TGTGCCAGCAGTTTATCGTCAGGGGCGGTCACTGAAGCTTTCTTT	CASSLSSGAVTEAFF
-	-	TRBV15	TRBJ1-5	TGTGCCACCAGCAGAGATCCAATTAGAGAGGGTCAGCCCCAGCATTTT	CATSRDPIREGQPQHF
TRBD2	-	TRBV18	TRBJ2-7	TGTGCCAGCTCACCGCCGGGACTAGCGGGAGGGTTAACCTACGAGCAGTACTTC	CASSPPGLAGGLTYEQYF